This TCR beta chain was sequenced in a study of blood T cell repertoires in COVID-19. Across the study: Both acute and convalescent COVID-19 samples were obtained from the United States, Italy and Spain. Sample material is recorded as cDNA or gDNA derived from T cells, B-cell-depleted T cells, or PBMCs.

V lost 0 bases to trimming and J lost 6 bases, with 15 bases between them. The germline V gene has CDR1 MGHRA and CDR2 YSYEKL. The CDR3 has 16 amino acids. In the original analysis: By means of reference gene primer amplification, nucleated cell counts were estimated. Only in-frame clones appear in the TCRdb table, and some are missing; sequencing was by immunoSEQ multiplex PCR. The V and J calls and clone size are taken from that table; D and trimming were inferred from the DNA. The sample shows tens of thousands of clones, roughly 83% of them seen only once. Sequenced material: peripheral blood. This TCR derives from a woman aged 60 to 75 with acute or convalescent COVID-19. V is TRBV4-1 and J is TRBJ1-5; perhaps TRBD1 as D (6 bases). CDR3 in DNA: TGCGCCAGCAGCCAAGATACGGGGGGGCTAAGTCAGCCCCAGCATTTT. Translated, it gives CASSQDTGGLSQPQHF.